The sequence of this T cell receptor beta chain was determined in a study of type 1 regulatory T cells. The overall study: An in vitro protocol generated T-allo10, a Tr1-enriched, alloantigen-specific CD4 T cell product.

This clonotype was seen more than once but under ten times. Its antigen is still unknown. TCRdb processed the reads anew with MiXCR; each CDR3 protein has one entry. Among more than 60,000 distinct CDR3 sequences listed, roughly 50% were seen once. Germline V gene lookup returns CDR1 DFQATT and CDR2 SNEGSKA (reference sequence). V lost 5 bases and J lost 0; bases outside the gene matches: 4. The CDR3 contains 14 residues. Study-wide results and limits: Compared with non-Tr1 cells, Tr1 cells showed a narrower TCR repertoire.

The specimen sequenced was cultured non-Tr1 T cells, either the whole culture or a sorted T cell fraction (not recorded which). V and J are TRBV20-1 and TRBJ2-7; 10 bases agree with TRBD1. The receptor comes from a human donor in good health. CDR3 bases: TGCAGTGCTGAGGGACAGGGGAACTCCTACGAGCAGTACTTC. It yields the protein CSAEGQGNSYEQYF.